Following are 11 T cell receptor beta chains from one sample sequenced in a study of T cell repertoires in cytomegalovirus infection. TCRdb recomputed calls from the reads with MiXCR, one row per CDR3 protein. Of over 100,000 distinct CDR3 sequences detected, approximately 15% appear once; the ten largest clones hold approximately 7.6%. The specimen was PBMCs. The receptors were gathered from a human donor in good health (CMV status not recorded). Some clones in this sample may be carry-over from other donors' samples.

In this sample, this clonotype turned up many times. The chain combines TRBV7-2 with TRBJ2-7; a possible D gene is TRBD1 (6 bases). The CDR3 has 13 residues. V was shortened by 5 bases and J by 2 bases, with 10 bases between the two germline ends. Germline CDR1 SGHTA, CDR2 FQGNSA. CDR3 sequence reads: CASSPGATYEQYF. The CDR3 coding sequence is TGTGCCAGCAGCCCAGGGGCCACCTACGAGCAGTACTTC.

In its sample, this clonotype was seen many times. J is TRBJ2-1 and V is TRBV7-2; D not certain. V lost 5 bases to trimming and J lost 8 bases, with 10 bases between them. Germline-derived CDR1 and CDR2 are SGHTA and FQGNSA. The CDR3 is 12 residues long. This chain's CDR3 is CASSPTRHEQFF. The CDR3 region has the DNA TGTGCCAGCAGCCCGACCCGCCATGAGCAGTTCTTC.

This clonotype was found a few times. Here the CDR3 DNA reads TGTGCCAGCAGCTCCCATAGCGGGGGGGCCACAGATACGCAGTATTTT. Translation gives CASSSHSGGATDTQYF. V is TRBV7-3 and J is TRBJ2-3; 11 bases are a match to TRBD2. The CDR3 contains 16 residues. V shed 4 bases and J 2 bases; nucleotides not matched to a gene: 5. Looked up from germline, CDR1 is SGHTA and CDR2 is FQGTGA. Together with reference TRBV7-3 and TRBJ2-3, the CDR3 gives the full variable domain: GAGVSQTPSNKVTEKGKYVELRCDPISGHTALYWYRQSLGQGPEFLIYFQGTGAADDSGLPNDRFFAVRPEGSVSTLKIQRTERGDSAVYLCASSSHSGGATDTQYFGPGTRLTVL.

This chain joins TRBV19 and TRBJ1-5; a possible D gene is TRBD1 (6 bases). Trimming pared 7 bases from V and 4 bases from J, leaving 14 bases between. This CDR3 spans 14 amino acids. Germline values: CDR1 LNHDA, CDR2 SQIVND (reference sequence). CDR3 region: CASKIGTRNQPQHF. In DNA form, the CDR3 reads TGTGCCAGTAAGATTGGGACACGGAATCAGCCCCAGCATTTT. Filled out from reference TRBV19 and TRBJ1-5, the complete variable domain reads DGGITQSPKYLFRKEGQNVTLSCEQNLNHDAMYWYRQDPGQGLRLIYYSQIVNDFQKGDIAEGYSVSREKKESFPLTVTSAQKNPTAFYLCASKIGTRNQPQHFGDGTRLSIL.

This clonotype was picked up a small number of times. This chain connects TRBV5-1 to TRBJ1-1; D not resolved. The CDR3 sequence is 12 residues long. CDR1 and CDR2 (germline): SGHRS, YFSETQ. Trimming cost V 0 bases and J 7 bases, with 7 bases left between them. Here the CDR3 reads CASSLDVGEAFF. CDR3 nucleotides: TGCGCCAGCAGCTTGGATGTCGGTGAAGCTTTCTTT.

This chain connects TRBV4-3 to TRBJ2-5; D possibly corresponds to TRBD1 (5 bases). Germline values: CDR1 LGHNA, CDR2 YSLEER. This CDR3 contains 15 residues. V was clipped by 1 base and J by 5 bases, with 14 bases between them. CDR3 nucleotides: TGCGCCAGCAGCCAAGTAGGACACCCCGAGGAGACCCAGTACTTC. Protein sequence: CASSQVGHPEETQYF.

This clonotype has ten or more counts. The CDR3 region has the DNA TGTGCCAGCAGTTTATGGGGACAGGGTAAGGAAAGAGAGCAGTTCTTC. Amino acids: CASSLWGQGKEREQFF. The genes are TRBV28 and TRBJ2-1, with TRBD1 matching over 9 bases. This CDR3 has 16 amino acids. The germline V gene encodes CDR1 MDHEN and CDR2 SYDVKM. V lost 0 bases to trimming and J lost 10 bases; unmatched junction nucleotides: 10.

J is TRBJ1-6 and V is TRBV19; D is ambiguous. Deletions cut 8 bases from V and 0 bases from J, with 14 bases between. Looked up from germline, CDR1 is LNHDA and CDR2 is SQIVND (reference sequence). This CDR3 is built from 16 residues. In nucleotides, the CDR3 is TGTGCCAGTGCGAACGCTGCCTACTCCTATAATTCACCCCTCCACTTT. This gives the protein CASANAAYSYNSPLHF.

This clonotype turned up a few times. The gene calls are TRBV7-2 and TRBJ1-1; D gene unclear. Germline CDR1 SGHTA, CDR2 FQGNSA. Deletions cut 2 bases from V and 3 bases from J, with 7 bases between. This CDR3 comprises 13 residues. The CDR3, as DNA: TGTGCCAGCAGCTTAATCCGAGACACTGAAGCTTTCTTT. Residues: CASSLIRDTEAFF.

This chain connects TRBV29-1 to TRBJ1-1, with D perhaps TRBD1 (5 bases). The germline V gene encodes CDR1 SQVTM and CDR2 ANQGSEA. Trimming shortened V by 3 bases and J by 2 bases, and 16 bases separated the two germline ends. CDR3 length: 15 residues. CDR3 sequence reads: CSVEVGQGPNTEAFF. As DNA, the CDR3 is TGCAGCGTTGAGGTTGGGCAGGGCCCTAACACTGAAGCTTTCTTT.

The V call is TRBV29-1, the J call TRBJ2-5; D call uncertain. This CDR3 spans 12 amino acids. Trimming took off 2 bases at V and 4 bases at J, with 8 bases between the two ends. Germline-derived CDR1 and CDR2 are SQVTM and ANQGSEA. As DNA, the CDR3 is TGCAGCGTTGAAAAAGCACCAGAGACCCAGTACTTC. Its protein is CSVEKAPETQYF. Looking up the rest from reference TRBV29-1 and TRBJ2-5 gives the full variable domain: SAVISQKPSRDICQRGTSLTIQCQVDSQVTMMFWYRQQPGQSLTLIATANQGSEATYESGFVIDKFPISRPNLTFSTLTVSNMSPEDSSIYLCSVEKAPETQYFGPGTRLLVL.